This T cell receptor (beta chain) appears in the sequencing data of a study of monozygotic twins with cystic fibrosis. About the study: With about 15 PCR cycles, barcoded libraries came from approximately 2.7 micrograms of fragmented DNA.

Per germline, CDR1 SNHLY and CDR2 FYNNEI. The CDR3 extends over 14 amino acids. V lost 3 bases and J 8 bases, leaving 16 bases between the germline ends. A remark on this clone: The antigen remains unidentified.

Study results and caveats: J usage was most co-twin-similar in 8 of 16 pairs, V in 13. Clonality was generally low (median roughly 0.01), higher in the most severe patients.

Some clones are missing from TCRdb's copy, which holds only in-frame ones; the method was immunoSEQ multiplex PCR. The sample holds roughly 29,000 clones; around four fifths are singletons and the top ten take about 0.96%. The chain couples TRBV2 to TRBJ1-2; D is possibly TRBD1 (5 bases). Sequences were obtained from blood. The TCR originated in a girl aged 2 to 10 with cystic fibrosis. CDR3 coding DNA: TGTGCCAGCAGTGAGACAGTCTCCCCCATAGGCTACACCTTC. Encoded protein: CASSETVSPIGYTF.